Reported below is one T cell receptor (beta chain). This specimen comes from a study of blood T cell repertoires in COVID-19. In the study overall: Acute and convalescent COVID-19 specimens originated in the United States, Italy and Spain. Nucleic acid was either cDNA or gDNA, and it came from T cells, B-cell-depleted T cells, or PBMCs.

CDR3 length: 14 amino acids. Between the trimmed V and J ends, which lost 1 base and 8 bases, there was a span of 14 bases. Germline CDR1 reads MNHNS; CDR2 reads SASEGT. Clones were read by immunoSEQ multiplex PCR, and TCRdb kept only the in-frame ones, dropping some. The sample comprises approximately 400,000 clones, around nine tenths of which are singletons, and about 1.2% rests with the top ten. In terms of age and location, participants ranged from roughly 18 to 95 years and lived in 24 US areas. V gene TRBV6-1 combines with J gene TRBJ1-2, with D perhaps matching TRBD1 (6 bases). This TCR came from a woman younger than 35 who had recovered from COVID-19. The sequencing input was PBMCs or T cells enriched from blood (not recorded which). Here the CDR3 reads CASSEGPQGYGYTF. The DNA of the CDR3 is TGTGCCAGCAGTGAAGGACCACAGGGTTACGGCTACACCTTC.